Presented here are 27 T cell receptor beta chains from one specimen sequenced in a study of T cell responses to AZD1222 COVID-19 vaccine. Profiling relied on immunoSEQ multiplex PCR, and the TCRdb table lists in-frame clones only, not all of them. Among roughly 90,000 clones listed, approximately 83% were seen once. Sequencing was performed on peripheral blood, taken on day 0 of AZD1222 vaccination. The origin of the receptors is an adult in good health.

The V call is TRBV2, the J call TRBJ1-5; TRBD1 agrees at 7 bases. The CDR3 has 16 amino acids. The junction had 11 bases not matched to a gene; V was cut back by 6 bases and J by 3 bases. Germline-derived CDR1 and CDR2 are SNHLY and FYNNEI. This CDR3 reads CASRPWDSNLNQPQHF. CDR3 bases: TGTGCCAGCAGACCATGGGACAGCAACCTCAATCAGCCCCAGCATTTT.

Relative to its sample, this clone is medium-sized. The rearrangement joins TRBV7-2 to TRBJ1-6; D not certain. Germline lookup yields CDR1 SGHTA and CDR2 FQGNSA. V lost 1 base, J lost 8 bases, and 9 bases lay in between. This CDR3 has 14 residues. DNA of the CDR3: TGTGCCAGCAGCTTAGAAGGGATGGATTCACCCCTCCACTTT. It codes for CASSLEGMDSPLHF.

This rearrangement joins TRBV25-1 to TRBJ2-5, with 9 bases identical to TRBD2. V gave up 5 bases and J gave up 3 bases; unmatched junction bases: 7. The V gene's germline CDR1 is MGHDK and CDR2 SYGVNS. CDR3 length equals 15 residues. The CDR3, as DNA: TGTGCCAGCAGTAACCAGCGGGAGGTTAAAGAGACCCAGTACTTC. Amino acid sequence: CASSNQREVKETQYF.

The table lists this clone with a count of one. The J gene is TRBJ2-3, the V gene TRBV4-1; D ambiguous. CDR1 and CDR2 (germline): MGHRA, YSYEKL. V was clipped by 5 bases and J by 0 bases, with 6 bases between them. This CDR3 spans 13 amino acids. The CDR3 DNA is TGCGCCAGCAGCGATACTAGCACAGATACGCAGTATTTT. Its protein product is CASSDTSTDTQYF.

V and J are TRBV14 and TRBJ2-7; no firm D call. The V end was cut by 3 bases, the J end by 3 bases, with 9 bases between. The CDR3 loop spans 13 amino acids. The germline CDR1 and CDR2 sequences are SGHDN and FVKESK. CDR3: CASSHSSHYEQYF. The CDR3 coding sequence is TGTGCCAGCAGCCACTCAAGCCACTACGAGCAGTACTTC.

This chain uses TRBV7-9 with TRBJ1-1; D remains unclear. Germline-derived CDR1 and CDR2 are SEHNR and FQNEAQ (reference sequence). This CDR3 has 12 amino acids. Trimming removed 2 bases at V and 1 base at J, with 2 bases between. CDR3 sequence: CASSLQNTEAFF. CDR3 bases: TGTGCCAGCAGCTTACAGAACACTGAAGCTTTCTTT.

Only a few counts were recorded for this clone. The chain uses TRBV4-2 and TRBJ2-3, with 8 bases matching TRBD2. The CDR3 length is 16 residues. Germline V gene sequence: CDR1 LGHNA, CDR2 YNFKEQ. Unmatched junction bases numbered 2, after V lost 0 bases and J lost 0 bases. The CDR3 loop reads CASSQERGGSTDTQYF. The CDR3 DNA reads as TGTGCCAGCAGCCAAGAACGGGGGGGCAGCACAGATACGCAGTATTTT.

This chain links TRBV2 with TRBJ2-7; 10 bases match TRBD1. The CDR3 has 15 residues. CDR1 is SNHLY, CDR2 FYNNEI, per germline. V dropped 7 bases and J dropped 3; count of bases not matched to a gene: 9. The CDR3 bases are TGTGCCAGCAAATTGAGGACAGGGGGTTTCTACGAGCAGTACTTC. This sequence encodes CASKLRTGGFYEQYF.

The chain has TRBV19 and TRBJ2-3; D may be TRBD1 (6 bases). Germline CDR1 LNHDA, CDR2 SQIVND (reference sequence). The germline V and J ends were trimmed by 3 bases and 5 bases, with 15 bases remaining between them. The CDR3 contains 15 residues. CDR3 nucleotide sequence: TGTGCCAGTAGTATCCCCAGGGGCGGGCAAGATACGCAGTATTTT. This translates into CASSIPRGGQDTQYF.

V usage is TRBV6-5 and J usage is TRBJ1-1, with D hard to call. The V and J ends lost 7 bases and 1 base respectively, with 4 bases between them. CDR1 and CDR2 from the germline V gene are MNHEY and SVGAGI. This CDR3 has 11 amino acids. CDR3 in DNA: TGTGCCAGCAAACGGAACACTGAAGCTTTCTTT. It translates to CASKRNTEAFF.

The rearrangement links TRBV30 to TRBJ1-3; 8 bases line up with TRBD1. This CDR3 is built from 14 residues. The germline V gene encodes CDR1 GTSNPN and CDR2 SVGIG (reference sequence). Trimming cost V 3 bases and J 4 bases; bases outside gene matches: 5. The CDR3: CAWRADRGGNTIYF. CDR3 coding DNA: TGTGCCTGGAGAGCCGACAGGGGAGGAAACACCATATATTTT.

CDR3 coding DNA: TGTGCCTGGAGGGATTGGGGGGGCACCGGGGAGCTGTTTTTT. Translated, it gives CAWRDWGGTGELFF. V usage is TRBV30 and J usage is TRBJ2-2, with 7 bases that match TRBD2. Germline values: CDR1 GTSNPN, CDR2 SVGIG (reference sequence). With 3 bases clipped from V and 4 bases from J, the junction kept 5 bases outside the gene matches. CDR3 length: 14 amino acids. The variable domain in full, completed from reference TRBV30 and TRBJ2-2, reads SQTIHQWPATLVQPVGSPLSLECTVEGTSNPNLYWYRQAAGRGLQLLFYSVGIGQISSEVPQNLSASRPQDRQFILSSKKLLLSDSGFYLCAWRDWGGTGELFFGEGSRLTVL.

The gene calls are TRBV30 and TRBJ1-2, with 7 bases aligning to TRBD1. CDR1 GTSNPN and CDR2 SVGIG come from the germline V gene (reference sequence). This CDR3 has 14 residues. The V and J ends lost 4 bases and 4 bases, in that order; junction bases with no gene match: 9. CDR3 loop: CAWTSLTGRYGYTF. Written as DNA, the CDR3 is TGTGCCTGGACCTCCCTGACAGGGCGCTATGGCTACACCTTC.

The rearrangement joins TRBV7-8 to TRBJ1-6; no clear D gene. This CDR3 contains 14 residues. The V gene's germline CDR1 is SGHVS and CDR2 FQNEAQ. Trimming left V 3 bases short and J 4 bases short, with 7 bases between. The DNA for the CDR3 is TGTGCCAGCAGCTTCCAAGCTTATAATTCACCCCTCCACTTT. As protein: CASSFQAYNSPLHF.

This chain joins TRBV6-6 and TRBJ2-1; 7 bases match TRBD1. The length of the CDR3 is 13 residues. The germline V gene has CDR1 MNHNY and CDR2 SVGAGI (reference sequence). Trimming cost V 6 bases and J 7 bases; bases outside gene matches: 6. CDR3 bases: TGTGCCAGCAGCGTTACAGGGGAGAATGAGCAGTTCTTC. Its translation is CASSVTGENEQFF.

The chain carries TRBV13 and TRBJ1-2; 9 positions match TRBD1. Per the germline V gene, CDR1 is PRHDT and CDR2 is FYEKMQ (reference sequence). V shed 5 bases, J shed 4 bases, and the junction held 5 bases outside the gene matches. The CDR3 loop spans 14 amino acids. Here the CDR3 reads CASSHGTGTYGYTF. As DNA, the CDR3 is TGTGCCAGCAGCCACGGGACAGGGACCTATGGCTACACCTTC.

V and J are TRBV7-2 and TRBJ1-1; D is undetermined. This CDR3 comprises 13 residues. Deletions cut 3 bases from V and 6 bases from J, with 11 bases between. Germline V gene data show CDR1 as SGHTA and CDR2 as FQGNSA. The CDR3 protein is CASSFVGTPEAFF. In DNA, the CDR3 is TGTGCCAGCAGCTTTGTAGGCACCCCTGAAGCTTTCTTT.

This clone was detected a few times. V gene TRBV29-1 combines with J gene TRBJ1-4; D gene uncertain. The CDR3 has 14 residues. The V and J ends lost 6 bases and 2 bases respectively, with 13 bases between them. CDR1 and CDR2 (germline): SQVTM, ANQGSEA. Here the CDR3 reads CSVGLGGTNEKLFF. DNA for the CDR3: TGCAGCGTGGGATTGGGAGGGACTAATGAAAAACTGTTTTTT.

The chain carries TRBV10-3 and TRBJ2-7; 13 bases match TRBD2. The germline V gene has CDR1 ENHRY and CDR2 SYGVKD. CDR3 length equals 15 residues. Germline trimming cut 4 bases from V and 2 bases from J; bases unmatched to any gene: 2. The CDR3: CAISGTSGSPYEQYF. The CDR3 bases are TGTGCCATCAGTGGGACTAGCGGGAGTCCCTACGAGCAGTACTTC.

The rearrangement joins TRBV5-1 to TRBJ2-7, with 7 bases lining up with TRBD2. CDR1 and CDR2 from the germline V gene are SGHRS and YFSETQ. The V segment lost 9 bases and the J segment 0 bases; nucleotides outside the gene matches: 12. The CDR3 covers 15 residues. In nucleotides, the CDR3 is TGCGCCACCCAGCTTTTGGGGGGGAGCTCCTACGAGCAGTACTTC. It translates to CATQLLGGSSYEQYF.

The chain couples TRBV4-2 to TRBJ2-1, with D perhaps matching TRBD1 (5 bases). There are 16 residues in the CDR3. V gave up 0 bases and J gave up 9 bases, with 18 bases separating them. Germline V gene sequence: CDR1 LGHNA, CDR2 YNFKEQ. The CDR3, as DNA: TGTGCCAGCAGCCAAGATCGCCACAATCAGGGCGGTGAGCAGTTCTTC. Its protein product is CASSQDRHNQGGEQFF.

V is TRBV5-4 and J is TRBJ2-7, with 10 bases fitting TRBD2. The CDR3 is 16 residues long. The V segment lost 3 bases and the J segment 5 bases; nucleotides outside the gene matches: 11. Germline V lookup: CDR1 SGHNT, CDR2 YYREEE (reference sequence). CDR3 in amino acids: CASSSVIAGGFDEQYF. The CDR3 DNA sequence: TGTGCCAGCAGCTCAGTAATAGCGGGAGGCTTCGACGAGCAGTACTTC.

To note about this clone: Additional DNA sequences in this sample encode the identical CDR3. This chain joins TRBV12-3 or TRBV12-4 and TRBJ2-7, with D perhaps matching TRBD1 (5 bases). The CDR3 is 13 amino acids. Between the trimmed V and J ends, which lost 1 base and 3 bases, there was a span of 7 bases. As DNA, the CDR3 is TGTGCCAGCAGTTTAGGGCAGGGCTACGAGCAGTACTTC. Translation gives CASSLGQGYEQYF.

The V and J genes are TRBV28 and TRBJ1-1; D perhaps matches TRBD1 (5 bases). From germline, CDR1 is MDHEN and CDR2 SYDVKM. V lost 3 bases, J lost 1 base, and 15 bases lay in between. CDR3 length equals 16 residues. CDR3 in DNA: TGTGCCAGCAGTTTTGACGGGGCAGGGAAGAACACTGAAGCTTTCTTT. As protein: CASSFDGAGKNTEAFF.

The chain's CDR3 is CASSPSTGSGTGELFF. The CDR3 nucleotides are TGTGCCAGCAGCCCATCCACGGGGAGTGGCACCGGGGAGCTGTTTTTT. The chain is built from TRBV11-3 and TRBJ2-2, with a weak D call TRBD2 (5 bases). CDR3 size: 16 residues. Germline-derived CDR1 and CDR2 are SGHNT and YENEEA. The V and J ends lost 5 bases and 4 bases respectively, with 17 bases between them.

V and J are TRBV5-5 and TRBJ2-5; 7 nucleotides line up with TRBD2. The CDR3 contains 14 residues. V shed 5 bases, J shed 4 bases, and the junction held 8 bases outside the gene matches. Germline assignment: CDR1 SGHKS and CDR2 YYEKEE (reference sequence). The CDR3 coding sequence is TGTGCCAGCAGATACGGAACGGGGGGAGAGACCCAGTACTTC. Translating it yields CASRYGTGGETQYF.

The V call is TRBV5-4, the J call TRBJ1-1, with TRBD1 identical over 8 bases. This CDR3 spans 14 amino acids. The V gene end was trimmed by 5 bases and the J gene end by 5 bases; junction bases not matched to a gene: 8. The germline CDR1 and CDR2 sequences are SGHNT and YYREEE (reference sequence). The CDR3 sequence: CASSPRTGLTEAFF. The CDR3 DNA follows: TGTGCCAGCAGTCCCCGGACAGGGCTTACTGAAGCTTTCTTT.